The clone carrying this T cell receptor beta chain was picked up many times. The antigen is not known. J lost 7 bases, V lost 5 bases, and 12 bases had no gene match. This CDR3 has 16 residues. Unique molecular identifiers were attached to individual cDNA molecules during library preparation. One entry per CDR3 protein results from TCRdb running MiXCR on the 5' RACE reads. The sample yields roughly 81,000 distinct CDR3 sequences, more than 7% seen once. Whole blood that had not been fractionated was the source of extracted total RNA. This specimen comes from a study of human T cells and chemical hapten exposure. Study at large: Small differences in pooled library volume mainly drove the variation in TCR yields per sample. Study-level findings and limits: Sensitization with DPC brought no change to TCRs above 1 in 1000 in frequency.

The V call is TRBV12-3 or TRBV12-4, the J call TRBJ2-1; 9 bases fit TRBD2. This clonotype was obtained from a male donor in good health. CDR3 DNA: TGTGCCAGCAGTCCCAACTTGGCGGGAGGGGGGAATGAGCAGTTCTTC. It is translated as CASSPNLAGGGNEQFF.